This entry is about one TCR beta chain. The data belong to a study of T cell changes during pregnancy in multiple sclerosis. Assay: immunoSEQ multiplex PCR; the TCRdb copy retains only in-frame clones and omits some. The data show some 64,000 clones, 80% to 95% seen once. The CDR3 is made up of 13 amino acids. The rearrangement links TRBV21-1 to TRBJ2-7; the table gives TRBD1 as D, unverified against the DNA. TRBV21-1 has pseudogene status. Sample: peripheral blood, taken in the second trimester of pregnancy. The source is a female donor in good health, enrolled as a control in a pregnancy study. The CDR3 coding sequence is TGTGCCAGCAGCAAACCAGGGCCCTACGAGCAGTACTTC. This sequence encodes CASSKPGPYEQYF.